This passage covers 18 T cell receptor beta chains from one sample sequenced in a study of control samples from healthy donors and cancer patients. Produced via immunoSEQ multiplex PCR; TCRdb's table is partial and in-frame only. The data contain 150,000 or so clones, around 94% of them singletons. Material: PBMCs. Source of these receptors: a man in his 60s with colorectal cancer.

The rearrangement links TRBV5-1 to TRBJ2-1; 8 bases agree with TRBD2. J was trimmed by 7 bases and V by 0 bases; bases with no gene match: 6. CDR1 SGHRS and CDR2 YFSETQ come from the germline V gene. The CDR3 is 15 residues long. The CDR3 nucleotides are TGCGCCAGCAGCTTGGGAACGGGGGGGCCGAATGAGCAGTTCTTC. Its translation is CASSLGTGGPNEQFF. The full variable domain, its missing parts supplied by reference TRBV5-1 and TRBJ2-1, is KAGVTQTPRYLIKTRGQQVTLSCSPISGHRSVSWYQQTPGQGLQFLFEYFSETQRNKGNFPGRFSGRQFSNSRSEMNVSTLELGDSALYLCASSLGTGGPNEQFFGPGTRLTVL.

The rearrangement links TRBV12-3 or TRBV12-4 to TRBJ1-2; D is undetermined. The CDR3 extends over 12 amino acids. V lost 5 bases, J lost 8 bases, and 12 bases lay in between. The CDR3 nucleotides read TGTGCCAGCAGTCCCGTGGGAGAAGGCTACACCTTC. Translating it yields CASSPVGEGYTF.

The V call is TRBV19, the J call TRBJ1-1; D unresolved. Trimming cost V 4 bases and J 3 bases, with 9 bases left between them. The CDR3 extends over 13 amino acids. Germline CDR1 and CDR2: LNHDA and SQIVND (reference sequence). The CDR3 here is CASSRLEDTEAFF. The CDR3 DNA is TGTGCCAGTAGTAGGCTAGAGGACACTGAAGCTTTCTTT.

The CDR3 loop reads CASSTSDSPGNTIYF. In DNA, the CDR3 is TGTGCCAGCAGCACATCGGATAGTCCCGGAAACACCATATATTTT. This rearrangement joins TRBV11-1 to TRBJ1-3, with no clear D. The ends were cut back, 5 bases at V and 4 bases at J, with 15 bases in the middle. The CDR3 covers 15 residues. Looked up from germline, CDR1 is SGHAT and CDR2 is FQDESV (reference sequence). Filled out from reference TRBV11-1 and TRBJ1-3, the complete variable domain reads EAEVAQSPRYKITEKSQAVAFWCDPISGHATLYWYRQILGQGPELLVQFQDESVVDDSQLPKDRFSAERLKGVDSTLKIQPAELGDSAMYLCASSTSDSPGNTIYFGEGSWLTVV.

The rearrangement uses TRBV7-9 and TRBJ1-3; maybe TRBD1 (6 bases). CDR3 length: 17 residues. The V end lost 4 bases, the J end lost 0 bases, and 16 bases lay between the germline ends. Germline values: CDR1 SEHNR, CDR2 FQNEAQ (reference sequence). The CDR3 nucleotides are TGTGCCAGCAGCTCCCATATGCAGGGGAGCTCTGGAAACACCATATATTTT. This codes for CASSSHMQGSSGNTIYF.

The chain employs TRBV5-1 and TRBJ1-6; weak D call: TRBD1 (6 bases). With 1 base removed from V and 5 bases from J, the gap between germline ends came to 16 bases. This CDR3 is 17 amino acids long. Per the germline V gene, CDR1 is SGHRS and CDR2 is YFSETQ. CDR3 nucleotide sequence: TGCGCCAGCAGCTTGCGTGTTGGGGGCGCAGATAATTCACCCCTCCACTTT. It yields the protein CASSLRVGGADNSPLHF.

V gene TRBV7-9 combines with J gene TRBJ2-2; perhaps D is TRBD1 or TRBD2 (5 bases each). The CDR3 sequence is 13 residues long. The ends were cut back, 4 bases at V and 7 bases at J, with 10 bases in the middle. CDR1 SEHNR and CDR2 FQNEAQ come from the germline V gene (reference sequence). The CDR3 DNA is TGTGCCAGCAGCTCAGAGAGGGGCGGGGAGCTGTTTTTT. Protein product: CASSSERGGELFF.

The chain's CDR3 is CASSYRPNTGELFF. The CDR3 nucleotides read TGTGCCAGCAGTTACCGGCCCAACACCGGGGAGCTGTTTTTT. V and J are TRBV6-5 and TRBJ2-2; no reliable D call. Germline V gene lookup returns CDR1 MNHEY and CDR2 SVGAGI. V lost 2 bases and J 2 bases, leaving 6 bases between the germline ends. The CDR3 contains 14 residues.

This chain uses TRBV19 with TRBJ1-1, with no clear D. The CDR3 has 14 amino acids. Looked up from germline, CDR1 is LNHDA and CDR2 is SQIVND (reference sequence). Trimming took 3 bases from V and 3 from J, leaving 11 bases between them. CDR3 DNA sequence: TGTGCCAGTAGTATCGGGTATGATCACACTGAAGCTTTCTTT. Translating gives CASSIGYDHTEAFF.

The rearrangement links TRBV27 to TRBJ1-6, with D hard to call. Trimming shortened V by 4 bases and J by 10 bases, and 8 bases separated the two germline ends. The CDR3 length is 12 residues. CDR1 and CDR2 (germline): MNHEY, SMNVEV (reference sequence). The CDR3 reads CASSSPPSPLHF. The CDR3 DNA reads TGTGCCAGCAGTTCCCCCCCCTCACCCCTCCACTTT.

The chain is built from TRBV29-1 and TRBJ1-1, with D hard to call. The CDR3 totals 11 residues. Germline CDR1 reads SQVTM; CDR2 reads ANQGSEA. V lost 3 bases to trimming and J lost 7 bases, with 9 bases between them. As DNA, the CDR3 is TGCAGCGTTGAGCGGACGGTTGAAGCTTTCTTT. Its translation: CSVERTVEAFF. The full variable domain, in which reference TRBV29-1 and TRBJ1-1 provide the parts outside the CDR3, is SAVISQKPSRDICQRGTSLTIQCQVDSQVTMMFWYRQQPGQSLTLIATANQGSEATYESGFVIDKFPISRPNLTFSTLTVSNMSPEDSSIYLCSVERTVEAFFGQGTRLTVV.

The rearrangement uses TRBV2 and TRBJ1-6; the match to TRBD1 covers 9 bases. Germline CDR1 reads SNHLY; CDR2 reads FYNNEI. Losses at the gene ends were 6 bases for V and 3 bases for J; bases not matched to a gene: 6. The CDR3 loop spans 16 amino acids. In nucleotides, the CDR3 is TGTGCCAGCAGCTCAGTGACAGGGGGCTATAATTCACCCCTCCACTTT. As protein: CASSSVTGGYNSPLHF.

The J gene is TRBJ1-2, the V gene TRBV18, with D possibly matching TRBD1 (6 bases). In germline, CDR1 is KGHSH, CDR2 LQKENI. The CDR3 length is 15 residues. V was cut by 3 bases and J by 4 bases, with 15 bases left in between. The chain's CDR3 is CASSPGRDTSYGYTF. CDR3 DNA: TGTGCCAGCTCACCTGGCCGGGACACATCCTATGGCTACACCTTC.

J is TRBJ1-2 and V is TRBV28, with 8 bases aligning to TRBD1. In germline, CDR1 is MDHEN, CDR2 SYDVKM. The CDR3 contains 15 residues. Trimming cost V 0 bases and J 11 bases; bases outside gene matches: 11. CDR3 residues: CASSLWDRGQGGYTF. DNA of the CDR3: TGTGCCAGCAGTTTATGGGATCGAGGACAGGGCGGATACACCTTC.

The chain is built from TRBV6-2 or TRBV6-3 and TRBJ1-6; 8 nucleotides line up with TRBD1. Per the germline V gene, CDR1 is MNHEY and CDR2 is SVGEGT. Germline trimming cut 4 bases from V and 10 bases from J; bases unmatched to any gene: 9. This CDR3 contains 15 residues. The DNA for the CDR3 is TGTGCCAGCAGTTTTCCCGGACAGGGCTGGTCACCCCTCCACTTT. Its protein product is CASSFPGQGWSPLHF.

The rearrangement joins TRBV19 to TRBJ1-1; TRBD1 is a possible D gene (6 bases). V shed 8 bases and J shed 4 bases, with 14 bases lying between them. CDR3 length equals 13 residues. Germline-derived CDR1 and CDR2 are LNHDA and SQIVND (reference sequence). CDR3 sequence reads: CASEGGFGTEAFF. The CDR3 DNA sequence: TGTGCCAGTGAGGGGGGTTTTGGCACTGAAGCTTTCTTT. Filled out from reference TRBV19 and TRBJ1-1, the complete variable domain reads DGGITQSPKYLFRKEGQNVTLSCEQNLNHDAMYWYRQDPGQGLRLIYYSQIVNDFQKGDIAEGYSVSREKKESFPLTVTSAQKNPTAFYLCASEGGFGTEAFFGQGTRLTVV.

CDR3 sequence reads: CASSELQGTSPLHF. Here the CDR3 DNA reads TGCGCCAGCAGTGAACTCCAGGGCACTTCACCCCTCCACTTT. The chain combines TRBV10-1 with TRBJ1-6, with D possibly TRBD1 on 5 matching bases. Germline CDR1 is WNHNN and CDR2 is SYGVQD (reference sequence). Trimming took 3 bases from V and 9 from J, leaving 12 bases between them. The CDR3 is 14 residues long.

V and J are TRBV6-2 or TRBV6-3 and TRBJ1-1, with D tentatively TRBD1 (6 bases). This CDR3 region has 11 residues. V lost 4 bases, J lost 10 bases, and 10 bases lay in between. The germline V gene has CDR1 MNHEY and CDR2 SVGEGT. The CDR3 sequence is CASSLDSPAFF. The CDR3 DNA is TGTGCCAGCAGTTTGGACAGCCCAGCTTTCTTT.